The text below deals with one TCR beta chain. Germline CDR1 is SGHTA and CDR2 is FQGTGA. CDR3 size: 13 residues. V dropped 2 bases and J dropped 5 bases, with 8 bases sitting between them. This record belongs to a study of control samples from healthy donors and cancer patients. TCRdb's copy holds only in-frame clones and misses some; the assay was immunoSEQ multiplex PCR. This sample yields 90,000 to 100,000 clones, of which roughly 84% are seen a single time; about 35% belongs to the top ten. The chain combines TRBV7-3 with TRBJ2-3, with a weak D call TRBD1 (5 bases). The origin of this receptor is a man between 65 and 85 years old with lung cancer. The source material was PBMCs. The CDR3 bases are TGTGCCAGCAGCTTAGCCAGGGTAGATACGCAGTATTTT. The encoded protein is CASSLARVDTQYF.